The present TCR beta chain was sequenced within a study of a mutant IDH1 vaccine in newly diagnosed glioma. Study as a whole: Treated patients were roughly 62% male, around 40% female, mean age about 43 years. Receipt of radiotherapy, temozolomide, or both preceded the study, and most received both. Whole-study findings and limits: Patients showed vaccine-induced immune responses at a rate of roughly 93%.

Some clones are missing from TCRdb's copy, which holds only in-frame ones; the method was immunoSEQ multiplex PCR. The table includes tens of thousands of clones, about 74% detected once. About this clone: Its antigen remains unidentified.

Documented time point: baseline, week 1 (first vaccination visit). Treatment here: pre-vaccination baseline after standard-of-care therapy. The donor cohort comprised cases of new WHO grade 3 or 4 IDH1-mutant, ATRX-lost astrocytoma. The TCR comes from a middle-aged woman with glioma. Material: PBMCs, obtained from a glioma patient treated with radiotherapy, temozolomide or both.

The DNA for the CDR3 is TGTGCCAGCAGTTTTACGCGCTTGAGGGGTGGCTACACCTTC. Translation gives CASSFTRLRGGYTF. The chain links TRBV6-5 to TRBJ1-2, with a weak D call TRBD1 (5 bases). V gave up 4 bases and J gave up 7 bases, with 16 bases separating them. Per germline, CDR1 MNHEY and CDR2 SVGAGI. This CDR3 contains 14 residues.